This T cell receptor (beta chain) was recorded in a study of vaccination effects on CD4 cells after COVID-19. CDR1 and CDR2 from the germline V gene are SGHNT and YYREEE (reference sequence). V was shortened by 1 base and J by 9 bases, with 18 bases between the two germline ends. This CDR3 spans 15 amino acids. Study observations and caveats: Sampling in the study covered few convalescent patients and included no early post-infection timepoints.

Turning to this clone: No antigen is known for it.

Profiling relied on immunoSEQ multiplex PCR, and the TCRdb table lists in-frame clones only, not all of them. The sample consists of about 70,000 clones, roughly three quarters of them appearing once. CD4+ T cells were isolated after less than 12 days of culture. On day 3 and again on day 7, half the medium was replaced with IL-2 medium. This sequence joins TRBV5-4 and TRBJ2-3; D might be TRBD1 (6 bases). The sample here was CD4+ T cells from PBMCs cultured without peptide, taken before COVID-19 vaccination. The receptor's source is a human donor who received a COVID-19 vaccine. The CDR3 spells CASSLSLQPQGTQYF. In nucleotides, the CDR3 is TGTGCCAGCAGCTTGTCTTTACAGCCCCAGGGGACGCAGTATTTT.